The T cell receptor beta chain described here comes from a study of identical twins. TCRdb fed the 5' RACE reads into MiXCR, producing one record per CDR3 protein. The table shows roughly 540,000 distinct CDR3 sequences, with under 25% occurring only once. V was trimmed by 5 bases and J by 6 bases, leaving 7 bases between them. Germline CDR1 reads MNHEY; CDR2 reads SVGEGT. The CDR3 loop spans 11 amino acids. These data were likewise used in another study, on T cells expressing NK-cell markers.

The TCR sequence derives from a woman aged 18-35 years in good health. The rearrangement uses TRBV6-2 or TRBV6-3 and TRBJ1-2; a weak D match, TRBD1 (6 bases). The sample consisted of CD4+ T cells sorted from blood. CDR3: CASSQGHGYTF. CDR3 sequence (DNA): TGTGCCAGCAGTCAGGGGCATGGCTACACCTTC.